The 25 T cell receptor beta chains below come from one sample, sequenced in a study of Tregs in tolerant kidney transplant recipients. TCRdb's table, derived via immunoSEQ multiplex PCR, lists solely in-frame clones and lacks some. The sample records around 98,000 clones, 93% being singletons. The input for sequencing was CD4+ T cells from blood, taken before the transplant. These receptors came from a human donor who received a combined kidney and bone marrow transplant.

The CDR3 here is CASSLSERGSTDTQYF. DNA for the CDR3: TGTGCCAGCAGTTTATCGGAGCGGGGGAGCACAGATACGCAGTATTTT. J is TRBJ2-3 and V is TRBV27; 8 bases are shared with TRBD2. The V segment lost 0 bases and the J segment 0 bases; nucleotides outside the gene matches: 2. Germline CDR1 is MNHEY and CDR2 is SMNVEV (reference sequence). CDR3 size: 16 residues.

CDR3: CATRYSLQGPDTQYF. CDR3 nucleotides: TGTGCCACCAGATATAGTTTACAGGGACCAGATACGCAGTATTTT. The chain couples TRBV15 to TRBJ2-3; tentatively, D is TRBD1 (6 bases). In germline, CDR1 is LNHNV, CDR2 YYDKDF (reference sequence). The ends were cut back, 6 bases at V and 4 bases at J, with 17 bases in the middle. There are 15 residues in the CDR3.

The J gene is TRBJ2-3, the V gene TRBV19; perhaps TRBD2 as D (5 bases). The V and J ends lost 3 bases and 0 bases respectively, with 22 bases between them. This CDR3 comprises 19 residues. Germline-derived CDR1 and CDR2 are LNHDA and SQIVND (reference sequence). The CDR3 reads CASSISFSGPAVSTDTQYF. CDR3 coding DNA: TGTGCCAGTAGTATTTCCTTTTCAGGTCCAGCGGTGAGCACAGATACGCAGTATTTT. Together with reference TRBV19 and TRBJ2-3, the CDR3 gives the full variable domain: DGGITQSPKYLFRKEGQNVTLSCEQNLNHDAMYWYRQDPGQGLRLIYYSQIVNDFQKGDIAEGYSVSREKKESFPLTVTSAQKNPTAFYLCASSISFSGPAVSTDTQYFGPGTRLTVL.

On this clone: Sequence at one end of the junction differs from germline and may be a read error. The sample holds other DNA sequences that translate to the same CDR3. The chain is built from TRBV30 and TRBJ1-6; D not certain. The V gene's germline CDR1 is GTSNPN and CDR2 SVGIG (reference sequence). The CDR3 contains 13 residues. The DNA of the CDR3 is TGTGCCTGGAGTGTACAAGTGAATTCCCCCCTCCACTTT. The encoded protein is CAWSVQVNSPLHF. Drawing the rest from reference TRBV30 and TRBJ1-6, the complete variable domain is SQTIHQWPATLVQPVGSPLSLECTVEGTSNPNLYWYRQAAGRGLQLLFYSVGIGQISSEVPQNLSASRPQDRQFILSSKKLLLSDSGFYLCAWSVQVNSPLHFGNGTRLTVT.

The chain links TRBV7-2 to TRBJ2-2; TRBD2 matches 15 bases. Germline CDR1 SGHTA, CDR2 FQGNSA. This CDR3 is built from 19 residues. After removal of 5 bases from V and 4 bases from J, the junction contained 11 bases not matched to a gene. DNA for the CDR3: TGTGCCAGCAGCCGCCGGACTAGCGGGGGGGCCGGTGGCACCGGGGAGCTGTTTTTT. Translating gives CASSRRTSGGAGGTGELFF.

The chain uses TRBV7-2 and TRBJ2-7; 10 bases match TRBD2. The ends lost 2 bases at V and 1 base at J; junction bases unmatched: 11. The CDR3 is 18 residues long. Germline V gene sequence: CDR1 SGHTA, CDR2 FQGNSA. CDR3 DNA: TGTGCCAGCAGCTTAAGGACTAGCGGAGCCTTGGGTTCCTACGAGCAGTACTTC. Its protein product is CASSLRTSGALGSYEQYF.

CDR3 sequence: CASSLLPGTEIYEQYF. The DNA of the CDR3 is TGCGCCAGCAGCTTGCTGCCCGGGACAGAGATCTACGAGCAGTACTTC. The J gene is TRBJ2-7, the V gene TRBV5-1; the match to TRBD1 covers 7 bases. The CDR3 has 16 residues. Germline V lookup: CDR1 SGHRS, CDR2 YFSETQ. Trimming took 1 base from V and 3 from J; bases not matched to a gene: 10. Complete variable domain (other parts from reference TRBV5-1 and TRBJ2-7): KAGVTQTPRYLIKTRGQQVTLSCSPISGHRSVSWYQQTPGQGLQFLFEYFSETQRNKGNFPGRFSGRQFSNSRSEMNVSTLELGDSALYLCASSLLPGTEIYEQYFGPGTRLTVT.

The chain recombines TRBV29-1 with TRBJ1-2, with 9 bases aligning to TRBD1. The CDR3 totals 14 residues. V shed 3 bases, J shed 6 bases, and the junction held 8 bases outside the gene matches. Per germline, CDR1 SQVTM and CDR2 ANQGSEA. The CDR3 DNA is TGCAGCGTTGACGGGACAGGGACCCCCCATGGCTACACCTTC. Translated: CSVDGTGTPHGYTF.

The gene calls are TRBV2 and TRBJ1-2; 8 bases agree with TRBD1. The trim removed 7 bases at V and 4 bases at J, leaving 11 bases unmatched. Germline assignment: CDR1 SNHLY and CDR2 FYNNEI. The CDR3 has 15 residues. CDR3 loop: CASNAQPGQVYGYTF. The CDR3 DNA reads as TGTGCCAGCAATGCCCAACCGGGACAGGTCTATGGCTACACCTTC.

V usage is TRBV29-1 and J usage is TRBJ1-1, with a tentative D call TRBD1 (6 bases). Trimming removed 6 bases at V and 2 bases at J, with 16 bases between. The length of the CDR3 is 14 residues. Per germline, CDR1 SQVTM and CDR2 ANQGSEA. CDR3 sequence reads: CSVRPTGSNTEAFF. The CDR3 coding sequence is TGCAGCGTACGCCCGACAGGATCCAACACTGAAGCTTTCTTT.

V and J are TRBV6-1 and TRBJ2-5, with unresolved D. This CDR3 has 14 residues. The germline V gene encodes CDR1 MNHNS and CDR2 SASEGT. Trimming pared 3 bases from V and 4 bases from J, leaving 12 bases between. The CDR3 sequence: CASSESGSPETQYF. DNA of the CDR3: TGTGCCAGCAGTGAGTCGGGTAGTCCAGAGACCCAGTACTTC.

The chain is built from TRBV27 and TRBJ2-6; possibly TRBD1 for D (5 bases). Germline V CDR1 and CDR2: MNHEY, SMNVEV (reference sequence). The V end was cut by 1 base, the J end by 3 bases, with 10 bases between. The CDR3 runs 16 residues. CDR3 in DNA: TGTGCCAGCAGTTTATGGCAGGGATTTGGGGCCAACGTCCTGACTTTC. This encodes CASSLWQGFGANVLTF.

This clone has a single count. The V call is TRBV19, the J call TRBJ1-5, with 11 positions matching TRBD1. The length of the CDR3 is 16 residues. J was trimmed by 2 bases and V by 4 bases; bases with no gene match: 4. Germline CDR1 is LNHDA and CDR2 is SQIVND (reference sequence). CDR3 sequence (DNA): TGTGCCAGTAGTAGGACAGGGGGCTCGGGCAATCAGCCCCAGCATTTT. This sequence encodes CASSRTGGSGNQPQHF.

With regard to this clone: The germline gene is not matched at one end of the junction; a read error may be the cause. Within the sample, other DNA sequences also encode this same CDR3. In DNA form, the CDR3 reads TGCGCCAGCAGCTTGGGCGGGAGCTCCTATAATTCCCCCCTCCACTTT. It is translated as CASSLGGSSYNSPLHF. V is TRBV5-1 and J is TRBJ1-6, with D unresolved. The CDR3 extends over 16 amino acids. Germline CDR1 reads SGHRS; CDR2 reads YFSETQ.

This chain links TRBV19 with TRBJ1-1; 7 positions agree with TRBD1. J was trimmed by 1 base and V by 8 bases; bases with no gene match: 7. In germline, CDR1 is LNHDA, CDR2 SQIVND (reference sequence). The CDR3 length is 14 residues. In DNA, the CDR3 is TGTGCCAGTCACAGGGGCAGTACGAACACTGAAGCTTTCTTT. It encodes CASHRGSTNTEAFF.

This chain links TRBV6-1 with TRBJ1-3; D is uncertain. The CDR3 contains 12 residues. In germline, CDR1 is MNHNS, CDR2 SASEGT. Trimming shortened V by 7 bases and J by 2 bases, and 6 bases separated the two germline ends. The CDR3 is CASIAPGNTIYF. As DNA, the CDR3 is TGTGCCAGCATAGCCCCTGGAAACACCATATATTTT.

The J gene is TRBJ2-7, the V gene TRBV7-8; TRBD2 aligns across 7 bases. This CDR3 region has 15 residues. Germline assignment: CDR1 SGHVS and CDR2 FQNEAQ. With V trimmed by 5 bases and J by 0 bases, 7 bases remained unmatched. The CDR3 nucleotides read TGTGCCAGCAGCCCCGTGCGGGAGCTCTCCTACGAGCAGTACTTC. Encoded protein: CASSPVRELSYEQYF.

About this clone: This sample includes further DNA sequences coding for the same CDR3. V and J are TRBV7-9 and TRBJ2-3; 8 bases agree with TRBD1. The CDR3 runs 14 residues. CDR1 SEHNR and CDR2 FQNEAQ come from the germline V gene (reference sequence). The V gene end was trimmed by 5 bases and the J gene end by 6 bases; junction bases not matched to a gene: 7. The CDR3 region is CASSLGTGPDTQYF. As DNA, the CDR3 is TGTGCCAGCAGCCTCGGGACAGGCCCTGATACGCAGTATTTT.

The CDR3 nucleotides read TGTGCCAGCAGTTACACATGGACACTTGAAGCTTTCTTT. Its translation: CASSYTWTLEAFF. The V and J genes are TRBV6-5 and TRBJ1-1; a possible D gene is TRBD1 (5 bases). The germline V gene has CDR1 MNHEY and CDR2 SVGAGI. V was cut by 2 bases and J by 7 bases, with 11 bases left in between. CDR3 length: 13 amino acids.

The gene calls are TRBV7-3 and TRBJ2-3; 8 nucleotides align to TRBD2. The CDR3 extends over 14 amino acids. CDR1 SGHTA and CDR2 FQGTGA come from the germline V gene. With V trimmed by 5 bases and J by 2 bases, 3 bases remained unmatched. The CDR3 reads CASSPGLVTDTQYF. The CDR3 DNA is TGTGCCAGCAGCCCGGGACTAGTCACAGATACGCAGTATTTT.

This chain uses TRBV10-3 with TRBJ2-7; 7 bases agree with TRBD1. CDR1 is ENHRY and CDR2 is SYGVKD in the germline V gene. V lost 3 bases, J lost 6 bases, and 5 bases stayed unmatched. The CDR3 sequence is 13 residues long. In DNA form, the CDR3 reads TGTGCCATCAGTGATTCGACAGGGAGCGAGCAGTACTTC. This gives the protein CAISDSTGSEQYF.

V and J are TRBV28 and TRBJ1-5; D gene uncertain. The CDR3 spans 16 residues. Per germline, CDR1 MDHEN and CDR2 SYDVKM. V was trimmed by 3 bases and J by 2 bases, leaving 14 bases between them. In DNA form, the CDR3 reads TGTGCCAGCAGTTTTTCAGGAGGGCTTGGCAATCAGCCCCAGCATTTT. It translates to CASSFSGGLGNQPQHF.

The chain employs TRBV5-1 and TRBJ1-2; a possible D gene is TRBD1 (5 bases). The germline CDR1 and CDR2 sequences are SGHRS and YFSETQ. V dropped 4 bases and J dropped 8 bases, with 18 bases sitting between them. The length of the CDR3 is 14 residues. The DNA for the CDR3 is TGCGCCAGCAGCCCAAACCCCGGGGGAGTCGGCTACACCTTC. Translation: CASSPNPGGVGYTF.

V gene TRBV2 combines with J gene TRBJ2-1, with TRBD2 matching over 9 bases. CDR3 length: 14 amino acids. The V and J ends lost 8 bases and 4 bases, in that order; junction bases with no gene match: 6. The germline V gene encodes CDR1 SNHLY and CDR2 FYNNEI. The CDR3 DNA sequence: TGTGCCAGCCACAGGACTAGCGTTTACAATGAGCAGTTCTTC. Amino acids: CASHRTSVYNEQFF.

The chain couples TRBV28 to TRBJ1-2; D is unresolved. This CDR3 contains 11 residues. Germline CDR1 is MDHEN and CDR2 is SYDVKM. V was cut by 6 bases and J by 7 bases, with 9 bases left in between. CDR3 bases: TGTGCCAGCAGCGAACTTCGTGGCTACACCTTC. Its translation is CASSELRGYTF.